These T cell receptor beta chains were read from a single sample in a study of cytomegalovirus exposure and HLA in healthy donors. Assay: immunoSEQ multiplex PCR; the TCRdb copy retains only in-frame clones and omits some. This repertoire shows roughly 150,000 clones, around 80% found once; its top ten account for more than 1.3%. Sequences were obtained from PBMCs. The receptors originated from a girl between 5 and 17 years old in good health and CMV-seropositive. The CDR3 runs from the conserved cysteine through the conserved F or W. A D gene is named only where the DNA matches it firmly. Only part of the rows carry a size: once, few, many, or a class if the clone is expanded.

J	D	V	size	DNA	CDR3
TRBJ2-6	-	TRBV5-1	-	TGCGCCAGCAGCCGTTCAACAGGGAGCTCTGGGGCCAACGTCCTGACTTTC	CASSRSTGSSGANVLTF
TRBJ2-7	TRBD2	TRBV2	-	TGTGCCAGCAGCGACCAAGGGACTAGCGGCAGCGAGCAGTACTTC	CASSDQGTSGSEQYF
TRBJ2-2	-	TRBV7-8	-	TGTGCCAGCAGCTACCTATCTGGGGAGCTGTTTTTT	CASSYLSGELFF
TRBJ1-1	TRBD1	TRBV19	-	TGTGCCAGTAGTATAGTGTTAACAGGGGGCGTTGGAGCTGAAGCTTTCTTT	CASSIVLTGGVGAEAFF
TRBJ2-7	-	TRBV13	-	TGTGCCAGCAGCTTAAAACCGAGCTCCTACGAGCAGTACTTC	CASSLKPSSYEQYF
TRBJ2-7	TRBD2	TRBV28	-	TGTGCCAGCAGTGCTGGGACTAGCGGGGGTGTCGAGCAGTACTTC	CASSAGTSGGVEQYF
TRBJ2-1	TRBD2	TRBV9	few	TGTGCCAGCAGCGCCACTAGCGGGGGGGCCCACAATGAGCAGTTCTTC	CASSATSGGAHNEQFF
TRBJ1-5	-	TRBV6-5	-	TGTGCCAGCAGTTACTCGACCGCGGGCAATCAGCCCCAGCATTTT	CASSYSTAGNQPQHF
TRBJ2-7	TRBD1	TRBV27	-	TGTGCCAGCAGCATCGGGACAGTCTACGAGCAGTACTTC	CASSIGTVYEQYF
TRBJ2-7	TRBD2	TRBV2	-	TGTGCCAGCAGTTGGACTAGGTTTGACGAGCAGTACTTC	CASSWTRFDEQYF
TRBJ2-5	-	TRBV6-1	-	TGTGCCACCGGGGTCCAGTACCAAGAGACCCAGTACTTC	CATGVQYQETQYF
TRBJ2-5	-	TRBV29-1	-	TGCAGCGTTGTTTTATCCAGGGTAGAGACCCAGTACTTC	CSVVLSRVETQYF
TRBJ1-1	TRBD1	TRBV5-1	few	TGCGCCAGCAGCTTATTGACAGGGGGAACTGAAGCTTTCTTT	CASSLLTGGTEAFF
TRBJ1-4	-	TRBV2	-	TGTGCCAGCACACCTTCTGGTGGTGCGGCGATTGAAAAACTGTTTTTT	CASTPSGGAAIEKLFF
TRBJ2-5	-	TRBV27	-	TGTGCCAGCACCTCGGTGAACCAAGAGACCCAGTACTTC	CASTSVNQETQYF
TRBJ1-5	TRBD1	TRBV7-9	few	TGTGCCAGCAGCCCTAGGGGTGAGGGACAGGGGCCCTCTTTCCAGCCCCAGCATTTT	CASSPRGEGQGPSFQPQHF
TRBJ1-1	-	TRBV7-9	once	TGTGCCAGCAGCTTACAAAGGGGATTGAACACTGAAGCTTTCTTT	CASSLQRGLNTEAFF
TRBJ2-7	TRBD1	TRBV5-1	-	TGCGCCAGCAGTTTTAACAGGGGACGATACGAGCAGTACTTC	CASSFNRGRYEQYF
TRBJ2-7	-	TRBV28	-	TGTGCCAGCAGCGGACCCGGGGCTAGCGACTCCTACGAGCAGTACTTC	CASSGPGASDSYEQYF
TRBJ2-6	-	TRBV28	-	TGTGCCAGCAGTTCTCCAGGGCAGGCCGTCCTGACTTTC	CASSSPGQAVLTF
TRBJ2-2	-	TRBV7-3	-	TGTGCCAGCAGCTTCGAGCAGAACACCGGGGAGCTGTTTTTT	CASSFEQNTGELFF
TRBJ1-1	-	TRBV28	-	TGTGCCAGCAGTCTCCCCGGGGGGATGGGCACTGAAGCTTTCTTT	CASSLPGGMGTEAFF
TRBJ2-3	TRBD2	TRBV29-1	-	TGCAGCGTGGATGGGCCAGCGGGGGGGAGCACAGATACGCAGTATTTT	CSVDGPAGGSTDTQYF
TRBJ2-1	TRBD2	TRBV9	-	TGTGCCAGCAGCTCCGGGGGGGCCCTCTCCTACAATGAGCAGTTCTTC	CASSSGGALSYNEQFF
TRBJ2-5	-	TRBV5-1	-	TGCGCCAGCAGCCCTATCCCCACCTCGGGGGATATCCAAGAGACCCAGTACTTC	CASSPIPTSGDIQETQYF
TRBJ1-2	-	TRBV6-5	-	TGTGCCAGCAGTTATGGTTCTTCCAGGGTTCGTGGCTACACCTTC	CASSYGSSRVRGYTF
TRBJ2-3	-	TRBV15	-	TGTGCCACCAGCATGGGCACAATAAATACGCAGTATTTT	CATSMGTINTQYF
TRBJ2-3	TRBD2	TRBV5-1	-	TGCGCCAGCAGCTCACAGCGGGGGCGCACAGATACGCAGTATTTT	CASSSQRGRTDTQYF
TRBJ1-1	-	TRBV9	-	TGTGCCAGCAGCGTAGGGGAGGGGTTGAACACTGAAGCTTTCTTT	CASSVGEGLNTEAFF
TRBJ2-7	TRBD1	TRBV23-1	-	TGCGCCAGCAGTCAATCGGGGGACAGGAACTACGAGCAGTACTTC	CASSQSGDRNYEQYF
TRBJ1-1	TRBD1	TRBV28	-	TGTGCCAGCAGTTTGACAGGGGGGGTAATCGGAACTGAAGCTTTCTTT	CASSLTGGVIGTEAFF
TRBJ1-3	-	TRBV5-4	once	TGTGCCAGCAGCTTGGACGGGAGAGGAAACACCATATATTTT	CASSLDGRGNTIYF
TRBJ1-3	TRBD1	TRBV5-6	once	TGTGCCAGCAGCCAATTACAGGGGGCGGCGGGAAACACCATATATTTT	CASSQLQGAAGNTIYF
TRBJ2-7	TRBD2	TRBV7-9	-	TGTGCCAGCAGCTTAGCCAGCGGGAGCGTCCACGAGCAGTACTTC	CASSLASGSVHEQYF
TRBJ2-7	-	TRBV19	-	TGTGCCAGTAGCGCCTCAGGCAGGGCTACCTACGAGCAGTACTTC	CASSASGRATYEQYF
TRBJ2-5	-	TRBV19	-	TGTGCCAGTAGTATGGTGAGCATGGAGGAGACCCAGTACTTC	CASSMVSMEETQYF
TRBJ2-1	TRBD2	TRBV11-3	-	TGTGCCAGCAGCTTATCAACCTTAGCGGGGGGATACAATGAGCAGTTCTTC	CASSLSTLAGGYNEQFF